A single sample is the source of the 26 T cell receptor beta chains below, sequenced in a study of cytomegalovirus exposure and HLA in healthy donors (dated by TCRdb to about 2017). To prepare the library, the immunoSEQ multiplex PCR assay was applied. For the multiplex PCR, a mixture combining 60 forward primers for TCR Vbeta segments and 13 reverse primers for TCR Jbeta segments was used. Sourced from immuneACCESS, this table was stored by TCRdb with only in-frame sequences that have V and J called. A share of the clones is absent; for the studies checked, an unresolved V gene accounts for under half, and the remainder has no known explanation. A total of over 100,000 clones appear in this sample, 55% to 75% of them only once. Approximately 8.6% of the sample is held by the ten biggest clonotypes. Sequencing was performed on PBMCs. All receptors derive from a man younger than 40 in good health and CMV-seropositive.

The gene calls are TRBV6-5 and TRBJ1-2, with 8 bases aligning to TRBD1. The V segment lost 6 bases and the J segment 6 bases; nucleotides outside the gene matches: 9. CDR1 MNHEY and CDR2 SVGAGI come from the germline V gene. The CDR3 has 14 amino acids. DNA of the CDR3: TGTGCCAGCAGCTGGACGTACAGGGGGGATGGCTACACCTTC. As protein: CASSWTYRGDGYTF.

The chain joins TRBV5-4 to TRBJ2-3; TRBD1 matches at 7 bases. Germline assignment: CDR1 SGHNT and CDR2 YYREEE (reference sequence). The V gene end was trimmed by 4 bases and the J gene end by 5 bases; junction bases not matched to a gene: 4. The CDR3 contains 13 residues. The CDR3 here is CASSPTGQDTQYF. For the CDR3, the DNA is TGTGCCAGCAGCCCGACAGGGCAAGATACGCAGTATTTT.

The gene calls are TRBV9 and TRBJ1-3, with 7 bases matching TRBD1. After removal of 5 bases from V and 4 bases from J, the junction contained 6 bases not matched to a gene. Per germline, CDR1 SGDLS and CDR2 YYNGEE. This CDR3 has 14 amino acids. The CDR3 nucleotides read TGTGCCAGCAGAGCACAGGGGTCCGGAAACACCATATATTTT. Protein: CASRAQGSGNTIYF.

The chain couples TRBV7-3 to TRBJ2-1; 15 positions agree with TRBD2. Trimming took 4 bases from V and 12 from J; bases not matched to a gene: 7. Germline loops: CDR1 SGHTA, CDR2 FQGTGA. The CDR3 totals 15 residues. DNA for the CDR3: TGTGCCAGCAGCTACGGACTAGCGGGAGGGTCGGGGCAGTTCTTC. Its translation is CASSYGLAGGSGQFF.

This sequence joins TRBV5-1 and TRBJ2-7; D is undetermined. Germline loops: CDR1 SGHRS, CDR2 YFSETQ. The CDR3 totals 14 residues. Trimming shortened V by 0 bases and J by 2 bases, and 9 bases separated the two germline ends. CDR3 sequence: CASSLDQDTYEQYF. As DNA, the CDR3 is TGCGCCAGCAGCTTGGACCAGGATACCTACGAGCAGTACTTC. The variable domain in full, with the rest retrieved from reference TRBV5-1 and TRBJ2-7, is KAGVTQTPRYLIKTRGQQVTLSCSPISGHRSVSWYQQTPGQGLQFLFEYFSETQRNKGNFPGRFSGRQFSNSRSEMNVSTLELGDSALYLCASSLDQDTYEQYFGPGTRLTVT.

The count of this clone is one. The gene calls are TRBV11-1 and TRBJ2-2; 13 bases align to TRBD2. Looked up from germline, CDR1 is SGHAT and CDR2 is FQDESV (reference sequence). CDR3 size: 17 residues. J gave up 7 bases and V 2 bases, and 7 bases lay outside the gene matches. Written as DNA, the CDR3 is TGTGCCAGCAGCTTACTCACTGGACTAGCGGGAGTCGGGGAGCTGTTTTTT. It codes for CASSLLTGLAGVGELFF.

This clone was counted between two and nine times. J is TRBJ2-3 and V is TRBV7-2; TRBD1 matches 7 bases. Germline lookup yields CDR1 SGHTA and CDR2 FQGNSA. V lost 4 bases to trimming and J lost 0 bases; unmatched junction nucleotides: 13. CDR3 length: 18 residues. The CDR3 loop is CASSYLPGQISSTDTQYF. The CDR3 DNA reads TGTGCCAGCAGCTACTTACCGGGACAGATTTCTAGCACAGATACGCAGTATTTT.

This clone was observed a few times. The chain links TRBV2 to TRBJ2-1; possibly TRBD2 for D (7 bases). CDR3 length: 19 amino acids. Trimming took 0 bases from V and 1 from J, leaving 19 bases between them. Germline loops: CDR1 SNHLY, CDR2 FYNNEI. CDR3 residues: CASSEALGRGARSYNEQFF. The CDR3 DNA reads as TGTGCCAGCAGTGAAGCGTTAGGGAGGGGGGCGCGTTCCTACAATGAGCAGTTCTTC.

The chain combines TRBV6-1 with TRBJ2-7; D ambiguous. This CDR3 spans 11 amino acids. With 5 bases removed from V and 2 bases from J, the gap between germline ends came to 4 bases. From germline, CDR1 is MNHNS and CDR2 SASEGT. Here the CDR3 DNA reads TGTGCCAGCAGTATCGCCTACGAGCAGTACTTC. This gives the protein CASSIAYEQYF.

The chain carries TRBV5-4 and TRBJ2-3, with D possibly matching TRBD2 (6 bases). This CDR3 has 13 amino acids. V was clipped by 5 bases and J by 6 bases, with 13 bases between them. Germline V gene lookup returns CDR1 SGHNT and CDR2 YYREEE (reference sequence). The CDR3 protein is CASRGDLGDTQYF. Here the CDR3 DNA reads TGTGCCAGCAGGGGGGACTTGGGGGATACGCAGTATTTT.

In nucleotides, the CDR3 is TGTGCCACCAGCACACCGGGGGAGGGCAGGGTTGAGCAGTTCTTC. Amino acids: CATSTPGEGRVEQFF. The V call is TRBV15, the J call TRBJ2-1; 7 bases line up with TRBD2. The V and J ends lost 4 bases and 9 bases, in that order; junction bases with no gene match: 12. There are 15 residues in the CDR3. CDR1 is LNHNV and CDR2 is YYDKDF in the germline V gene (reference sequence).

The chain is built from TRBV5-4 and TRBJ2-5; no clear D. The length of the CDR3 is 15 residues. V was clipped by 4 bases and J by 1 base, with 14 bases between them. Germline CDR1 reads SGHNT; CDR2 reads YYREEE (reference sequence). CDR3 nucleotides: TGTGCCAGCAGCCAGGCAGGTCCCGTCCAAGAGACCCAGTACTTC. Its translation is CASSQAGPVQETQYF.

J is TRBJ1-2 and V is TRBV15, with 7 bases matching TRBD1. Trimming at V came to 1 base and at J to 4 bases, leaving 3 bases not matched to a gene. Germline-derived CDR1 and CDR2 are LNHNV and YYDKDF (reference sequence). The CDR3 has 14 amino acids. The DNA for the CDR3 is TGTGCCACCAGCAGAGTGGGACAGTTCTATGGCTACACCTTC. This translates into CATSRVGQFYGYTF.

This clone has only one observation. The CDR3 loop reads CASRDRGRCGGNQPQHF. CDR3 DNA sequence: TGTGCCAGCAGGGACAGGGGGAGATGTGGAGGCAATCAGCCCCAGCATTTT. V is TRBV9 and J is TRBJ1-5; 10 bases agree with TRBD1. Germline CDR1 is SGDLS and CDR2 is YYNGEE. This CDR3 spans 17 amino acids. After removal of 5 bases from V and 2 bases from J, the junction contained 10 bases not matched to a gene.

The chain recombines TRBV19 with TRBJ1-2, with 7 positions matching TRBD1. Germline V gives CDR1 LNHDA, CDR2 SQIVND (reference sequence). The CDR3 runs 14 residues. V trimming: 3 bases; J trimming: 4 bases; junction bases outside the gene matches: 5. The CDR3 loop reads CASSIPRGTYGYTF. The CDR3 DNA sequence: TGTGCCAGTAGTATCCCCAGGGGGACCTATGGCTACACCTTC.

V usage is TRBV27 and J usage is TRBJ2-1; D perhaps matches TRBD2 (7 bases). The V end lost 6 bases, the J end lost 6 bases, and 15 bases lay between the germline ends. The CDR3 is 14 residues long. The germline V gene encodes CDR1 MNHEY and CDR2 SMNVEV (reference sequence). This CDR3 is CASRPGGLPNEQFF. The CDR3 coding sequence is TGTGCCAGCAGGCCGGGGGGCCTACCCAATGAGCAGTTCTTC.

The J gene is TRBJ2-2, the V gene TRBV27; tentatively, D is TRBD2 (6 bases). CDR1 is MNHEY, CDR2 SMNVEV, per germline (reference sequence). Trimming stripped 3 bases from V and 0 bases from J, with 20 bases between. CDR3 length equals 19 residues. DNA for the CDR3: TGTGCCAGCAGTTTTTCGGGGCCCTGGAGGGGCCCGAACACCGGGGAGCTGTTTTTT. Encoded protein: CASSFSGPWRGPNTGELFF.

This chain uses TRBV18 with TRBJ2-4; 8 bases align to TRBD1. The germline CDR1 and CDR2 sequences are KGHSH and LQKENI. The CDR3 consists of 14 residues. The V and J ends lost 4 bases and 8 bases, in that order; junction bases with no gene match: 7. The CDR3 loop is CASSQGQGRDIQYF. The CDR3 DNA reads TGTGCCAGCTCACAAGGACAGGGAAGAGACATTCAGTACTTC.

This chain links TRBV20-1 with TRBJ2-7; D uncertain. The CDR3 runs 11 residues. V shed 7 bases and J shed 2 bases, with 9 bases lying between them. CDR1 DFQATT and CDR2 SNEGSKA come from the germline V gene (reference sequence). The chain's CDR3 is CSVERAYEQYF. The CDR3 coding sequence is TGCAGTGTCGAACGGGCCTACGAGCAGTACTTC.

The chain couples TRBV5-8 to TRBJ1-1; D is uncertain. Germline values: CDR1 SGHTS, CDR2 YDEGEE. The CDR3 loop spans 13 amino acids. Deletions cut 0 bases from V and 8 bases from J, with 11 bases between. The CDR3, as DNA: TGTGCCAGCAGCTTGGCCGGGATTAGGGAAGCTTTCTTT. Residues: CASSLAGIREAFF.

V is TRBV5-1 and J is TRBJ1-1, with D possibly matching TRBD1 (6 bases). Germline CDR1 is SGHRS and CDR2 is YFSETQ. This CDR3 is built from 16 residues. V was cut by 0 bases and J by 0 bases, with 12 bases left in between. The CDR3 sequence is CASSLDPRGLNTEAFF. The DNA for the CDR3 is TGCGCCAGCAGCTTGGATCCCAGGGGTCTGAACACTGAAGCTTTCTTT.

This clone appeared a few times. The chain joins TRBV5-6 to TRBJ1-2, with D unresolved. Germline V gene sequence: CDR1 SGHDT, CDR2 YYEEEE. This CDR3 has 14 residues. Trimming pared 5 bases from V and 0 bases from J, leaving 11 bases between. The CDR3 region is CASSTGSPNYGYTF. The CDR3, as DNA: TGTGCCAGCAGTACGGGATCCCCTAACTATGGCTACACCTTC.

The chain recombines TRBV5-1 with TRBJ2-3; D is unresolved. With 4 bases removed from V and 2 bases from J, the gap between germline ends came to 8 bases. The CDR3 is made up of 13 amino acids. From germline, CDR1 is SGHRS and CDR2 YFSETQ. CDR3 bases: TGCGCCAGCAGCCCAACAGCCACAGATACGCAGTATTTT. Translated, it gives CASSPTATDTQYF.

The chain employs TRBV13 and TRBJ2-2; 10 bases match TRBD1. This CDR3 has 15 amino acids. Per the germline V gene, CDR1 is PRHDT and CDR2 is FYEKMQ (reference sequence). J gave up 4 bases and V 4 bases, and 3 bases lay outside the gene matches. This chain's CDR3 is CASSYRDRGTGELFF. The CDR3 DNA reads TGTGCCAGCAGCTACCGGGACAGGGGCACCGGGGAGCTGTTTTTT.

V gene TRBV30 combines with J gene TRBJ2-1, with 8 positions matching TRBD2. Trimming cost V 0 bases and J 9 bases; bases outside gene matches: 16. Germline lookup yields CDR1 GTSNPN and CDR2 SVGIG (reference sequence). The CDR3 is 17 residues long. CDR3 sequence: CAWSVMQRAGGKAEQFF. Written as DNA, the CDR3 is TGTGCCTGGAGTGTAATGCAACGCGCGGGAGGTAAGGCTGAGCAGTTCTTC. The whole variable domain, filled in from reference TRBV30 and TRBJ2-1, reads SQTIHQWPATLVQPVGSPLSLECTVEGTSNPNLYWYRQAAGRGLQLLFYSVGIGQISSEVPQNLSASRPQDRQFILSSKKLLLSDSGFYLCAWSVMQRAGGKAEQFFGPGTRLTVL.

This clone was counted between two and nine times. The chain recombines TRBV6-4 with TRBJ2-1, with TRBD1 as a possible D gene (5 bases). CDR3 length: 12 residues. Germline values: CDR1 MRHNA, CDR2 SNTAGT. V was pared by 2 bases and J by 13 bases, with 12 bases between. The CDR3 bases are TGTGCCAGCAGTGACAGGGGTGTCCAACAGTTCTTC. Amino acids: CASSDRGVQQFF.